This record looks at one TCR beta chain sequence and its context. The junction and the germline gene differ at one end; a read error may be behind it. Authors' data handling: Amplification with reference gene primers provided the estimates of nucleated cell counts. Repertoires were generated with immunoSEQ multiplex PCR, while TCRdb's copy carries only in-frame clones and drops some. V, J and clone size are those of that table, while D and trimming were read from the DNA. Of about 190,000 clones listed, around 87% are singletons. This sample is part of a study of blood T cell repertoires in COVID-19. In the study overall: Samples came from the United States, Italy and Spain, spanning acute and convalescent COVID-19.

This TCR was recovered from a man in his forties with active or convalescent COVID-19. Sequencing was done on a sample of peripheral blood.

The CDR3 DNA follows: TGTGCTAGCAGCCTCTCCAGGGGAAGCACAGATACGCAGTATTTT. Translation: CASSLSRGSTDTQYF. This chain uses TRBV7-7 with TRBJ2-3; maybe TRBD1 (6 bases). CDR1 is SSHAT and CDR2 is FNYEAQ in the germline V gene (reference sequence). The length of the CDR3 is 15 residues.